What follows are 2 T cell receptor beta chains derived from one specimen sequenced in a study of CD4+ T cells in melanoma. TCRdb's copy holds only in-frame clones and misses some; the assay was immunoSEQ multiplex PCR. This sample has approximately 3,500 clones, with 73% found just once. Sequencing was performed on tumor tissue. Receptor source: a human donor with melanoma.

The chain combines TRBV4-1 with TRBJ2-7, with D possibly matching TRBD1 (5 bases). Trimming took off 5 bases at V and 3 bases at J, with 17 bases between the two ends. Germline CDR1 reads MGHRA; CDR2 reads YSYEKL. The CDR3 loop spans 15 amino acids. DNA for the CDR3: TGCGCCAGCAGCGAATTCCAGGGAATTGACTACGAGCAGTACTTC. The encoded protein is CASSEFQGIDYEQYF.

This clone was found once. The chain couples TRBV5-4 to TRBJ1-1; D is unclear. Germline V CDR1 and CDR2: SGHNT, YYREEE (reference sequence). There are 14 residues in the CDR3. The V end lost 4 bases, the J end lost 0 bases, and 10 bases lay between the germline ends. CDR3 residues: CASSATVMNTEAFF. The CDR3 bases are TGTGCCAGCAGCGCCACAGTGATGAACACTGAAGCTTTCTTT.